The entry below gives a single T cell receptor beta chain sequence along with its context. The target antigen is unknown. This sample was taken from a study of OX40 agonist ivuxolimab in advanced cancers. In the study overall: The dose-escalation cohort was roughly 83% male, with a mean age of about 58 years, ranging roughly 23 to 79. A partial response was reached by three patients: one with hepatocellular carcinoma and two with cutaneous melanoma. Study results and limitations: With doses of 0.1 to 3.0 mg/kg, CD4+ and CD8+ blood T cells had undergone clonal expansion by week 6. Among some nonresponders, normalized T-cell clonal expansion was also low.

CDR1 is LGHNA, CDR2 YSLEER, per germline. The CDR3 totals 18 residues. Trimming shortened V by 0 bases and J by 0 bases, and 12 bases separated the two germline ends. This table comes from immunoSEQ multiplex PCR, and its TCRdb copy is limited to in-frame clones, with some not included. The profile shows approximately 100,000 clones, about 90% of them singletons. The material was CD4+ or CD8+ T cells sorted from blood, obtained in a trial of the OX40 agonist ivuxolimab. The rearrangement uses TRBV4-3 and TRBJ2-6; D is ambiguous. This TCR derives from an adult with an advanced solid tumor such as melanoma, head and neck, liver or kidney cancer. As DNA, the CDR3 is TGCGCCAGCAGCCAAGATCAAGGGCCTCACTCTGGGGCCAACGTCCTGACTTTC. Encoded protein: CASSQDQGPHSGANVLTF.